This paragraph reports one T cell receptor beta chain. The CDR3 runs 13 residues. V was pared by 7 bases and J by 3 bases, with 4 bases of the junction left unmatched. CDR1 and CDR2 from the germline V gene are LNHDA and SQIVND (reference sequence). The data originate from a study of OX40 agonist ivuxolimab in advanced cancers. The table came from immunoSEQ multiplex PCR; TCRdb's copy has only in-frame clones and leaves some out. The table has over 70,000 clones, around 87% seen once; the top ten hold around 1.5%. The TCR originated in an adult with an advanced solid tumor such as melanoma, head and neck, liver or kidney cancer. Sequencing was performed on CD4+ or CD8+ T cells sorted from blood, taken in a trial of the OX40 agonist ivuxolimab. This rearrangement joins TRBV19 to TRBJ2-7, with 9 nucleotides matching TRBD1. The CDR3 here is CASKDRGSYEQYF. The CDR3 DNA reads as TGTGCCAGTAAGGACAGGGGTAGCTACGAGCAGTACTTC. Looking up the rest from reference TRBV19 and TRBJ2-7 gives the full variable domain: DGGITQSPKYLFRKEGQNVTLSCEQNLNHDAMYWYRQDPGQGLRLIYYSQIVNDFQKGDIAEGYSVSREKKESFPLTVTSAQKNPTAFYLCASKDRGSYEQYFGPGTRLTVT.